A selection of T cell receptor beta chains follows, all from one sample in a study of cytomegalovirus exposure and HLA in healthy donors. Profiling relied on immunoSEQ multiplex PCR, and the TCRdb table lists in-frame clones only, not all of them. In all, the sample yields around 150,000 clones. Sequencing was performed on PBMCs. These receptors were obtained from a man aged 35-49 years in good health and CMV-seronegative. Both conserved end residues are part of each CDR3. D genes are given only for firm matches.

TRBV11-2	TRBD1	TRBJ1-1	CASSFGTGGKTEAFF	TGTGCCAGCAGTTTTGGCACAGGGGGTAAAACTGAAGCTTTCTTT
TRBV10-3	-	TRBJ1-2	CAIRDTSNYGYTF	TGTGCCATCAGGGACACCTCTAACTATGGCTACACCTTC
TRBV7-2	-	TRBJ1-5	CASSFPGHQPQHF	TGTGCCAGCAGCTTCCCAGGTCATCAGCCCCAGCATTTT
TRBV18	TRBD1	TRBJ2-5	CASSPRQGRETQYF	TGTGCCAGCTCACCCAGACAGGGTAGGGAGACCCAGTACTTC
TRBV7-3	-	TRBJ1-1	CASSLNLQANTEAFF	TGTGCCAGCAGCTTAAATCTACAGGCCAACACTGAAGCTTTCTTT
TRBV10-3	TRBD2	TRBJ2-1	CAISESGTSGGPYNEQFF	TGTGCCATCAGTGAATCCGGGACTAGCGGGGGCCCATACAATGAGCAGTTCTTC
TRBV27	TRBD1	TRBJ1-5	CASRPTGGAWNQPQHF	TGTGCCAGCAGGCCTACAGGGGGCGCTTGGAATCAGCCCCAGCATTTT
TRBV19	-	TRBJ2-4	CASRAGGEWIQYF	TGTGCCAGTAGGGCTGGCGGGGAATGGATTCAGTACTTC
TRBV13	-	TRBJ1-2	CASRQPFNYGYTF	TGTGCCAGCAGACAGCCTTTCAACTATGGCTACACCTTC
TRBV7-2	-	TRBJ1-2	CASSLNRGGYGYTF	TGTGCCAGCAGCCTTAACCGTGGGGGGTATGGCTACACCTTC
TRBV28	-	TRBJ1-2	CASSLRQGGYTF	TGCGCCAGCAGTTTAAGGCAGGGTGGCTACACCTTC
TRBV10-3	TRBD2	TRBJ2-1	CAISATSGGANEQFF	TGTGCCATCAGTGCCACTAGCGGGGGGGCTAATGAGCAGTTCTTC
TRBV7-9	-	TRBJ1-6	CASSPEVKSPLHF	TGTGCCAGCAGCCCCGAGGTGAAATCACCCCTCCACTTT
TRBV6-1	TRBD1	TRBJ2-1	CASSTDRGSYNEQFF	TGTGCCAGCAGTACAGACAGGGGATCCTACAATGAGCAGTTCTTC
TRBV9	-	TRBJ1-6	CASSVEAHEDSPLHF	TGTGCCAGCAGCGTAGAAGCACACGAGGATTCACCCCTCCACTTT
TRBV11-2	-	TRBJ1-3	CASGLRADSTGNTIYF	TGTGCCAGCGGACTCAGGGCGGACAGCACTGGAAACACCATATATTTT
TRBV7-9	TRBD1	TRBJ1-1	CASNLQGAMNTEAFF	TGTGCCAGCAACTTACAGGGGGCGATGAACACTGAAGCTTTCTTT
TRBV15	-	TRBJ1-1	CATSRGPGNTEAFF	TGTGCCACCAGCAGAGGACCGGGGAACACTGAAGCTTTCTTT
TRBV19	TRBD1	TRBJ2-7	CASSIPGQGRYEQYF	TGTGCCAGTAGTATACCCGGACAGGGTAGGTACGAGCAGTACTTC
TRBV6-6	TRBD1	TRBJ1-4	CASSPTQGGTNEKLFF	TGTGCCAGCAGTCCAACACAGGGGGGTACTAATGAAAAACTGTTTTTT
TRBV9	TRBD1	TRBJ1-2	CASSKGGASYGYTF	TGTGCCAGCAGCAAAGGGGGCGCTAGCTATGGCTACACCTTC
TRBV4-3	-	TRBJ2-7	CASSQEVGGYEQYF	TGCGCCAGCAGCCAAGAAGTAGGGGGCTACGAGCAGTACTTC
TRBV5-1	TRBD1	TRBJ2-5	CASSQGQGIETQYF	TGCGCCAGCAGCCAGGGACAGGGGATCGAGACCCAGTACTTC
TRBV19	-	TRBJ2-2	CASSPQGTGELFF	TGTGCCAGTAGTCCCCAGGGGACCGGGGAGCTGTTTTTT
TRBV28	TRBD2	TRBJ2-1	CASSFWEGRGGRSYNEQFF	TGTGCCAGCAGTTTCTGGGAGGGGCGCGGGGGACGCTCCTACAATGAGCAGTTCTTC
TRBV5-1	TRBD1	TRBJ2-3	CASSHDRGPDTQYF	TGCGCCAGCAGCCACGACAGGGGGCCAGATACGCAGTATTTT
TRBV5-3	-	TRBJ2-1	CARAGGEQFF	TGTGCCAGAGCCGGAGGTGAGCAGTTCTTC
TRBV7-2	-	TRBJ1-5	CASSSSLNSRQPQHF	TGTGCCAGCAGCTCGTCGCTAAACTCCAGGCAGCCCCAGCATTTT
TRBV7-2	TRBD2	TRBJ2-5	CASSSPRGAWETQYF	TGTGCCAGCAGCTCACCGCGGGGGGCTTGGGAGACCCAGTACTTC